Below, 25 T cell receptor beta chains from the same sample are listed, as sequenced in a study of T-cell memory formation after mild COVID-19. TCRdb analysed the 5' RACE reads with MiXCR anew, one entry per CDR3 protein. This table holds roughly 350,000 distinct CDR3 sequences, over 25% found once. Sequences were obtained from PBMCs or a T cell subset sorted from them (not recorded which). The source of these receptors is an adult woman who had mild COVID-19 (a few samples of this study predate the infection). Cell type and time point are not known.

V and J are TRBV4-3 and TRBJ2-7, with D unclear. CDR1 and CDR2 (germline): LGHNA, YSLEER. V was clipped by 1 base and J by 4 bases, with 8 bases between them. This CDR3 has 13 amino acids. CDR3: CASSQGIEYEQYF. Written as DNA, the CDR3 is TGCGCCAGCAGCCAAGGTATAGAGTACGAGCAGTACTTC.

This clonotype has just a few counts. V gene TRBV29-1 combines with J gene TRBJ2-1; D uncertain. The CDR3 consists of 10 residues. The germline V gene encodes CDR1 SQVTM and CDR2 ANQGSEA. Trimming shortened V by 0 bases and J by 12 bases, and 6 bases separated the two germline ends. CDR3 bases: TGCAGCGTTGAAGATATCTGGCAGTTCTTC. Amino acids: CSVEDIWQFF.

This clonotype was seen a single time. The V and J genes are TRBV12-3 or TRBV12-4 and TRBJ2-3; no firm D call. The CDR3 consists of 12 residues. The germline V and J ends were trimmed by 3 bases and 5 bases, with 6 bases remaining between them. CDR3 sequence: CASSFRIDTQYF. The CDR3 region has the DNA TGTGCCAGCAGTTTTAGGATAGATACGCAGTATTTT.

The J gene is TRBJ1-1, the V gene TRBV27; 7 bases line up with TRBD1. There are 18 residues in the CDR3. Germline loops: CDR1 MNHEY, CDR2 SMNVEV (reference sequence). V shed 6 bases, J shed 8 bases, and the junction held 24 bases outside the gene matches. CDR3 in amino acids: CASRPFRWEEGGDVEAFF. The CDR3 region has the DNA TGTGCCAGCAGGCCGTTTCGGTGGGAGGAAGGGGGCGATGTAGAAGCTTTCTTT.

The J gene is TRBJ2-3, the V gene TRBV7-2; weak D call: TRBD2 (6 bases). CDR1 and CDR2 (germline): SGHTA, FQGNSA. The V end was cut by 5 bases, the J end by 3 bases, with 15 bases between. The CDR3 spans 15 residues. CDR3 DNA sequence: TGTGCCAGCAGCCCAGGCGGGGTACAGACAGATACGCAGTATTTT. It codes for CASSPGGVQTDTQYF.

V usage is TRBV19 and J usage is TRBJ1-6; a possible D gene is TRBD1 (5 bases). The germline gives CDR1 LNHDA, CDR2 SQIVND (reference sequence). This CDR3 has 17 amino acids. V was pared by 6 bases and J by 4 bases, with 19 bases between. Here the CDR3 DNA reads TGTGCCAGTAGCCGATTGACAGATCTGGGGTATAATTCACCCCTCCACTTT. It codes for CASSRLTDLGYNSPLHF.

This clonotype was counted a few times. CDR3 sequence (DNA): TGCAGTGCTAGAGATGCCCCCGACATCGTTGGGCAGTTCTTC. Translating it yields CSARDAPDIVGQFF. The chain employs TRBV20-1 and TRBJ2-1; D is unresolved. V dropped 0 bases and J dropped 12 bases, with 18 bases sitting between them. Per the germline V gene, CDR1 is DFQATT and CDR2 is SNEGSKA (reference sequence). This CDR3 is 14 amino acids long.

The CDR3 protein is CASSDGPNNEQFF. In nucleotides, the CDR3 is TGTGCCAGCAGCGACGGACCCAACAATGAGCAGTTCTTC. The gene calls are TRBV7-2 and TRBJ2-1; D unresolved. The CDR3 has 13 residues. Between the trimmed V and J ends, which lost 5 bases and 5 bases, there was a span of 10 bases. Germline CDR1 and CDR2: SGHTA and FQGNSA.

This clonotype was seen more than once but under ten times. The chain uses TRBV3-1 and TRBJ2-1, with D unresolved. Trimming shortened V by 4 bases and J by 8 bases, and 12 bases separated the two germline ends. CDR1 is LGHDT, CDR2 YNNKEL, per germline (reference sequence). The CDR3 runs 13 residues. CDR3 in DNA: TGTGCCAGCAGCCCGTACACTTTGGATGAGCAGTTCTTC. It is translated as CASSPYTLDEQFF.

This clonotype has just a few counts. The rearrangement joins TRBV5-6 to TRBJ2-3; 8 nucleotides align to TRBD2. V shed 4 bases and J 2 bases; nucleotides not matched to a gene: 9. The germline V gene has CDR1 SGHDT and CDR2 YYEEEE. This CDR3 has 16 amino acids. CDR3 coding DNA: TGTGCCAGCAGCATGAGAGTAGCGGGGAACACAGATACGCAGTATTTT. As protein: CASSMRVAGNTDTQYF.

The chain has TRBV11-2 and TRBJ1-3, with D tentatively TRBD1 (5 bases). This CDR3 spans 18 amino acids. V was clipped by 3 bases and J by 2 bases, with 20 bases between them. The germline V gene has CDR1 SGHAT and CDR2 FQNNGV. The CDR3 sequence: CASSLSGVSGRAGNTIYF. CDR3 DNA: TGTGCCAGCAGCTTGAGTGGAGTATCAGGGAGGGCTGGAAACACCATATATTTT.

In its sample, this clonotype was seen many times. The chain is built from TRBV7-8 and TRBJ1-5; maybe TRBD1 (5 bases). V shed 5 bases and J shed 7 bases, with 12 bases lying between them. This CDR3 has 13 amino acids. The V gene's germline CDR1 is SGHVS and CDR2 FQNEAQ. The CDR3 loop reads CASSPGGDQPQHF. As DNA, the CDR3 is TGTGCCAGCAGCCCGGGGGGGGACCAGCCCCAGCATTTT.

In this sample, this clonotype turned up a few times. The V and J genes are TRBV27 and TRBJ2-3; weak D call: TRBD1 (6 bases). V was pared by 7 bases and J by 1 base, with 18 bases between. This CDR3 spans 16 amino acids. Per germline, CDR1 MNHEY and CDR2 SMNVEV (reference sequence). The CDR3 DNA follows: TGTGCCAGCACCCCCCCAGGGGTCTATCGCACAGATACGCAGTATTTT. The encoded protein is CASTPPGVYRTDTQYF.

This clonotype was detected a few times. The rearrangement uses TRBV9 and TRBJ2-1; 12 bases are a match to TRBD2. CDR1 and CDR2 (germline): SGDLS, YYNGEE. J was trimmed by 8 bases and V by 3 bases; bases with no gene match: 12. The CDR3 extends over 17 amino acids. This CDR3 is CASSEFPWTSGTHEQFF. The CDR3 DNA is TGTGCCAGCAGCGAGTTCCCCTGGACTAGCGGGACCCATGAGCAGTTCTTC.

The chain recombines TRBV7-9 with TRBJ2-5; TRBD2 aligns across 7 bases. The CDR3 runs 16 residues. The V gene's germline CDR1 is SEHNR and CDR2 FQNEAQ (reference sequence). The J segment lost 2 bases and the V segment lost 2 bases, leaving 8 bases of the junction unmatched. For the CDR3, the DNA is TGTGCCAGCAGCTTACCGGGCGGGGGACCGCAAGAGACCCAGTACTTC. As protein: CASSLPGGGPQETQYF. The whole variable domain, remainder taken from reference TRBV7-9 and TRBJ2-5, is DTGVSQNPRHKITKRGQNVTFRCDPISEHNRLYWYRQTLGQGPEFLTYFQNEAQLEKSRLLSDRFSAERPKGSFSTLEIQRTEQGDSAMYLCASSLPGGGPQETQYFGPGTRLLVL.

This clonotype came up a few times. The chain employs TRBV27 and TRBJ2-3; 7 bases agree with TRBD1. CDR3 length equals 16 residues. The germline V gene has CDR1 MNHEY and CDR2 SMNVEV (reference sequence). Trimming cost V 5 bases and J 6 bases; bases outside gene matches: 14. In DNA, the CDR3 is TGTGCCAGCAGTCCCCATAGGGGGCGAGGAAGGGATACGCAGTATTTT. It translates to CASSPHRGRGRDTQYF.

This clonotype was seen a handful of times. The genes are TRBV20-1 and TRBJ2-4, with D perhaps given as TRBD1 or TRBD2 (6 bases each). Trimming cost V 5 bases and J 1 base, with 18 bases left between them. Looked up from germline, CDR1 is DFQATT and CDR2 is SNEGSKA (reference sequence). This CDR3 spans 16 amino acids. The CDR3 sequence is CSAERVGGLAKNIQYF. CDR3 nucleotide sequence: TGCAGTGCTGAGAGGGTGGGGGGCCTCGCCAAAAACATTCAGTACTTC.

The chain carries TRBV4-2 and TRBJ1-2; maybe TRBD1 (5 bases). V shed 4 bases and J shed 1 base, with 10 bases lying between them. Germline CDR1 and CDR2: LGHNA and YNFKEQ. The CDR3 is 14 amino acids. This CDR3 is CASSPAGNNYGYTF. The CDR3 DNA reads as TGTGCCAGCAGCCCGGCAGGGAATAACTATGGCTACACCTTC.

This rearrangement joins TRBV10-3 to TRBJ1-2; the match to TRBD1 covers 8 bases. The CDR3 runs 14 residues. Germline lookup yields CDR1 ENHRY and CDR2 SYGVKD. V was clipped by 4 bases and J by 4 bases; unmatched bases: 5. This CDR3 is CAISGTGYPYGYTF. The CDR3 DNA follows: TGTGCCATCAGTGGGACAGGGTACCCCTATGGCTACACCTTC.

This clonotype was seen more than once but under ten times. The chain combines TRBV5-1 with TRBJ2-5, with 7 positions matching TRBD1. This CDR3 is built from 14 residues. In germline, CDR1 is SGHRS, CDR2 YFSETQ. The junction had 8 bases not matched to a gene; V was cut back by 4 bases and J by 5 bases. This chain's CDR3 is CASSQGGTEETQYF. In DNA, the CDR3 is TGCGCCAGCAGCCAAGGTGGGACAGAGGAGACCCAGTACTTC. Together with reference TRBV5-1 and TRBJ2-5, the CDR3 gives the full variable domain: KAGVTQTPRYLIKTRGQQVTLSCSPISGHRSVSWYQQTPGQGLQFLFEYFSETQRNKGNFPGRFSGRQFSNSRSEMNVSTLELGDSALYLCASSQGGTEETQYFGPGTRLLVL.

V usage is TRBV5-1 and J usage is TRBJ2-7, with D hard to call. Looked up from germline, CDR1 is SGHRS and CDR2 is YFSETQ. V lost 0 bases, J lost 2 bases, and 12 bases lay in between. The CDR3 totals 15 residues. The CDR3 nucleotides read TGCGCCAGCAGCTTGGCCTCGATTGGCCCCTACGAGCAGTACTTC. Its translation: CASSLASIGPYEQYF.

Only a few counts were recorded for this clonotype. The chain has TRBV5-4 and TRBJ2-1, with 10 bases identical to TRBD2. Germline CDR1 and CDR2: SGHNT and YYREEE (reference sequence). V dropped 4 bases and J dropped 6; count of bases not matched to a gene: 13. The CDR3 totals 17 residues. The CDR3 loop is CASSPQNLAGAGNEQFF. The CDR3 nucleotides read TGTGCCAGCAGCCCACAAAACCTAGCGGGAGCGGGCAATGAGCAGTTCTTC.

The chain carries TRBV9 and TRBJ2-1; 11 bases are shared with TRBD2. This CDR3 is built from 16 residues. With 2 bases clipped from V and 6 bases from J, the junction kept 7 bases outside the gene matches. Germline CDR1 SGDLS, CDR2 YYNGEE. The CDR3 coding sequence is TGTGCCAGCAGCGTTAGCGGGGGGGTACCAACCAATGAGCAGTTCTTC. This codes for CASSVSGGVPTNEQFF.

The chain employs TRBV2 and TRBJ2-3, with 8 bases aligning to TRBD2. The CDR3 sequence is 15 residues long. In germline, CDR1 is SNHLY, CDR2 FYNNEI. After removal of 4 bases from V and 2 bases from J, the junction contained 5 bases not matched to a gene. CDR3 region: CASSGRGGDTDTQYF. The CDR3 DNA follows: TGTGCCAGCAGTGGTCGGGGGGGAGACACAGATACGCAGTATTTT. Based on the CDR3 plus reference TRBV2 and TRBJ2-3, the full variable domain is EPEVTQTPSHQVTQMGQEVILRCVPISNHLYFYWYRQILGQKVEFLVSFYNNEISEKSEIFDDQFSVERPDGSNFTLKIRSTKLEDSAMYFCASSGRGGDTDTQYFGPGTRLTVL.

This clonotype has a handful of counts. This chain connects TRBV25-1 to TRBJ1-6; D gene ambiguous. CDR1 and CDR2 from the germline V gene are MGHDK and SYGVNS. The CDR3 is made up of 12 amino acids. Trimming took off 6 bases at V and 14 bases at J, with 14 bases between the two ends. The CDR3 nucleotides read TGTGCCAGCAGCGCCCTCCCCGGAACCCTCCACTTT. Its protein is CASSALPGTLHF. Using reference TRBV25-1 and TRBJ1-6 for the parts outside the CDR3, the full variable domain is EADIYQTPRYLVIGTGKKITLECSQTMGHDKMYWYQQDPGMELHLIHYSYGVNSTEKGDLSSESTVSRIRTEHFPLTLESARPSHTSQYLCASSALPGTLHFGNGTRLTVT.